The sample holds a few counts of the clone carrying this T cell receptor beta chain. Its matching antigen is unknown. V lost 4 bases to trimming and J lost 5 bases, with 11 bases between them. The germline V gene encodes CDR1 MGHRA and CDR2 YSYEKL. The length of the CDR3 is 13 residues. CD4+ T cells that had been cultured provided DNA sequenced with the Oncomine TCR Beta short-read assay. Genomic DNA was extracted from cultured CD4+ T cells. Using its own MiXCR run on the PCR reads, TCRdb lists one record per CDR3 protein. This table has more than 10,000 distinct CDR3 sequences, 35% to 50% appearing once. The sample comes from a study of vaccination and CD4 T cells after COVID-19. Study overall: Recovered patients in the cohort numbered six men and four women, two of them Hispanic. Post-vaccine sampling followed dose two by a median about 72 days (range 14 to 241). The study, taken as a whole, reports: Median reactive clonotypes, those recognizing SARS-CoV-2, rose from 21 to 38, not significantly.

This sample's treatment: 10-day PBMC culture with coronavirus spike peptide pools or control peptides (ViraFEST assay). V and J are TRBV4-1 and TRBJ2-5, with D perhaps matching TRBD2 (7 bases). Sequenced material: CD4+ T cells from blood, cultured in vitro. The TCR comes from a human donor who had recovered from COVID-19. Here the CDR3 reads CASSRGGGETQYF. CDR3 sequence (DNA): TGCGCCAGCAGCCGGGGGGGCGGGGAGACCCAGTACTTC.